This T cell receptor (beta chain) was documented in a study of blood T cell repertoires in COVID-19 (dated by TCRdb to the early 2020s). Study-wide context: The collaborator samples originated in the United States, Italy and Spain and spanned the acute and convalescent phases of COVID-19. The prospective study material was composed of cDNA or gDNA derived from T cells, B-cell-depleted T cells, or PBMCs. The dataset comprised deeply sampled blood TCRbeta repertoires from subjects exposed to, actively infected with, or recovered from COVID-19. The repertoires were made available in a free public database intended to serve as a resource for research on the immune response to SARS-CoV-2. The samples were drawn from two sources: the first 160 participants of the ongoing ImmuneRACE study, and about 1,300 subjects contributed by 6 global collaborators. The sample metadata nearly always contained a de-identified subject ID, COVID-19 status, age in years and sex. Where available, HLA class I and class II types were obtained from metadata supplied by the sample provider rather than from assay-based typing.

The immunoSEQ Assay, a bias-controlled multiplex PCR, was used to amplify TCRbeta CDR3 regions from genomic DNA. The authors' analysis ran thus. Within the assay, amplification of reference gene primers was used to estimate how many nucleated cells each sample contained. To quantify the absolute abundance of each unique TCRbeta CDR3 rearrangement, sequence reads were collapsed and filtered. For each sample, productive Simpson clonality was calculated as the square root of Simpson's diversity index over productive rearrangements. This is the immuneACCESS table as TCRdb keeps it, with only in-frame sequences that have V and J called. A part of the clones is gone; compared with another copy, unresolved V genes explain less than half, and the rest is unexplained. V, J and clone size are taken as reported in that table, and D and trimming were inferred from the DNA itself. The sample table contains over 250,000 clones; only one count was recorded for roughly 88% of them. The ten largest make up 8% to 13% of the sample.

Worth noting for this clone: There is no known antigen for this receptor. Base qualities were left out, and no much larger clone turns up one base away.

The collaborating institutions used their own protocols to collect whole blood in K2EDTA tubes. For TCRbeta analysis, collaborators shipped samples in one of three forms: frozen whole blood, isolated PBMCs, or DNA extracted from either of those sample types. Here is what the overall study found, with its caveats: The amount of clinical and demographic metadata varied by source and participant and was provided uncurated.

According to the germline V gene, CDR1 reads SGHRS and CDR2 reads YFSETQ. Reading from cysteine to phenylalanine, the CDR3 counts 14 amino acids. Here the CDR3 DNA is all that survives: 42 bases in frame from base 1. V was cut back by 0 bases and J by 3 bases, leaving a gap of 10 bases between them. The sequencing input was peripheral blood. This TCR came from an older woman with acute or convalescent COVID-19. The V and J genes are TRBV5-1 and TRBJ2-7; the D region possibly corresponds to TRBD1 (5 bases align). The CDR3 in this case is CASSLDRFFYEQYF. The DNA sequence reads TGCGCCAGCAGCTTGGACAGGTTTTTCTACGAGCAGTACTTC.